Listed here are 28 T cell receptor beta chains from one sample, sequenced in a study of control samples from healthy donors and cancer patients. TCRdb's copy holds only in-frame clones and misses some; the assay was immunoSEQ multiplex PCR. This table holds roughly 100,000 clones, 92% found once. The sequenced sample was blood. The receptors come from a young woman in good health.

This chain uses TRBV25-1 with TRBJ2-1, with D unclear. V was pared by 4 bases and J by 0 bases, with 7 bases between. The CDR3 has 14 residues. The germline CDR1 and CDR2 sequences are MGHDK and SYGVNS. The CDR3 loop reads CASSGVNSYNEQFF. The DNA for the CDR3 is TGTGCCAGCAGTGGGGTGAACTCCTACAATGAGCAGTTCTTC.

This chain joins TRBV5-1 and TRBJ1-4, with TRBD1 matching over 7 bases. V trimming: 5 bases; J trimming: 6 bases; junction bases outside the gene matches: 7. Germline V gene data show CDR1 as SGHRS and CDR2 as YFSETQ. The CDR3 has 14 amino acids. Written as DNA, the CDR3 is TGCGCCAGCAGAAGAACCGGGACAGATGAAAAACTGTTTTTT. Its protein product is CASRRTGTDEKLFF.

The rearrangement links TRBV27 to TRBJ2-7, with D perhaps given as TRBD1 or TRBD2 (5 bases each). CDR3 size: 18 residues. Trimming removed 4 bases at V and 3 bases at J, with 25 bases between. Germline lookup yields CDR1 MNHEY and CDR2 SMNVEV (reference sequence). The CDR3 spells CASSSQKPGPDWVYEQYF. The CDR3 bases are TGTGCCAGCAGTTCACAGAAACCGGGACCGGATTGGGTCTACGAGCAGTACTTC.

In this sample, this clone turned up once. The gene calls are TRBV29-1 and TRBJ1-2; 8 nucleotides align to TRBD1. V lost 3 bases to trimming and J lost 9 bases; unmatched junction nucleotides: 9. Germline assignment: CDR1 SQVTM and CDR2 ANQGSEA. CDR3 length: 13 amino acids. The CDR3 protein is CSVEGGQGNSYTF. In DNA, the CDR3 is TGCAGCGTTGAGGGCGGACAGGGAAATAGCTACACCTTC.

This rearrangement joins TRBV27 to TRBJ2-1; 7 bases line up with TRBD2. V was clipped by 5 bases and J by 6 bases; unmatched bases: 7. Germline values: CDR1 MNHEY, CDR2 SMNVEV (reference sequence). The CDR3 is made up of 14 amino acids. As DNA, the CDR3 is TGTGCCAGCAGTACTCAACTAGCGAGCAATGAGCAGTTCTTC. Its protein is CASSTQLASNEQFF.

This rearrangement joins TRBV5-4 to TRBJ2-1, with TRBD1 identical over 8 bases. Germline V gene lookup returns CDR1 SGHNT and CDR2 YYREEE (reference sequence). Germline trimming cut 5 bases from V and 4 bases from J; bases unmatched to any gene: 2. The CDR3 extends over 13 amino acids. In nucleotides, the CDR3 is TGTGCCAGCAGACGGACAGGGTACAATGAGCAGTTCTTC. Protein: CASRRTGYNEQFF.

This chain joins TRBV24-1 and TRBJ2-3; unclear D gene. CDR1 KGHDR and CDR2 SFDVKD come from the germline V gene. The ends were cut back, 4 bases at V and 0 bases at J, with 1 base in the middle. The CDR3 sequence is 12 residues long. The chain's CDR3 is CATSESTDTQYF. The CDR3 region has the DNA TGTGCCACCAGTGAAAGCACAGATACGCAGTATTTT.

J is TRBJ1-3 and V is TRBV14, with D unresolved. Looked up from germline, CDR1 is SGHDN and CDR2 is FVKESK. The CDR3 length is 16 residues. V was clipped by 4 bases and J by 4 bases, with 17 bases between them. CDR3 residues: CASSPFGGQTGNTIYF. CDR3 DNA: TGTGCCAGCAGCCCGTTTGGCGGTCAGACCGGAAACACCATATATTTT.

The chain recombines TRBV7-3 with TRBJ2-7, with TRBD2 matching over 7 bases. CDR1 is SGHTA, CDR2 FQGTGA, per germline. The CDR3 loop spans 15 amino acids. V dropped 4 bases and J dropped 5; count of bases not matched to a gene: 11. The CDR3 loop is CASSYVGGRPDEQYF. In DNA form, the CDR3 reads TGTGCCAGCAGCTACGTAGGCGGGAGACCGGACGAGCAGTACTTC.

As concerns this clone: At one end the junction does not follow the germline gene, possibly because of a read error. The chain employs TRBV14 and TRBJ1-6, with D possibly matching TRBD1 (5 bases). The V gene's germline CDR1 is SGHDN and CDR2 FVKESK. The CDR3 is made up of 15 amino acids. As DNA, the CDR3 is TGTGCCAGCAGTCAAGCGGGGGTATTTGGTTCACCCCTCCACTTT. Its translation: CASSQAGVFGSPLHF.

The chain employs TRBV19 and TRBJ2-3; D is perhaps TRBD1 or TRBD2 (6 bases each). The CDR3 extends over 18 amino acids. CDR1 LNHDA and CDR2 SQIVND come from the germline V gene (reference sequence). Deletions cut 4 bases from V and 3 bases from J, with 23 bases between. The CDR3 DNA is TGTGCCAGTAGTACCGGGGGAACCAGGGGACGATCGACAGATACGCAGTATTTT. Protein sequence: CASSTGGTRGRSTDTQYF.

The chain is built from TRBV18 and TRBJ2-2, with 7 bases that match TRBD1. Unmatched junction bases numbered 4, after V lost 1 base and J lost 2 bases. CDR3 length: 16 amino acids. CDR1 and CDR2 (germline): KGHSH, LQKENI. The CDR3 DNA sequence: TGTGCCAGCTCACCACTCGACAGGGCTAACACCGGGGAGCTGTTTTTT. Amino acids: CASSPLDRANTGELFF. The variable domain in full, with the rest retrieved from reference TRBV18 and TRBJ2-2, is NAGVMQNPRHLVRRRGQEARLRCSPMKGHSHVYWYRQLPEEGLKFMVYLQKENIIDESGMPKERFSAEFPKEGPSILRIQQVVRGDSAAYFCASSPLDRANTGELFFGEGSRLTVL.

V usage is TRBV2 and J usage is TRBJ1-2; tentatively, D is TRBD1 (5 bases). V dropped 8 bases and J dropped 6 bases, with 19 bases sitting between them. The CDR3 contains 14 residues. Germline CDR1 SNHLY, CDR2 FYNNEI. The CDR3 sequence: CASYPPGKKDGYTF. DNA of the CDR3: TGTGCCAGCTACCCTCCAGGGAAAAAGGATGGCTACACCTTC.

The V gene is TRBV2, the J gene TRBJ1-4; D gene uncertain. The length of the CDR3 is 15 residues. The germline V gene has CDR1 SNHLY and CDR2 FYNNEI. The V gene lost 5 bases and the J gene lost 3 bases, with 13 bases spanning the gap. DNA of the CDR3: TGTGCCAGCAGTCTCCCATCGTGGTCTAATGAAAAACTGTTTTTT. This translates into CASSLPSWSNEKLFF.

DNA of the CDR3: TGTGCCAGTACTGGCGGGAGGTTGGGTGAGCAGTTCTTC. Protein sequence: CASTGGRLGEQFF. The chain uses TRBV19 and TRBJ2-1; 8 positions match TRBD2. From germline, CDR1 is LNHDA and CDR2 SQIVND (reference sequence). The CDR3 covers 13 residues. V shed 7 bases, J shed 9 bases, and the junction held 8 bases outside the gene matches.

The V call is TRBV6-1, the J call TRBJ1-6; D not resolved. Germline lookup yields CDR1 MNHNS and CDR2 SASEGT. The CDR3 is 18 residues long. Trimming removed 0 bases at V and 5 bases at J, with 17 bases between. The CDR3 is CASSEARRAVGNNSPLHF. CDR3 nucleotide sequence: TGTGCCAGCAGTGAAGCTCGGCGGGCCGTGGGCAATAATTCACCCCTCCACTTT.

V usage is TRBV7-8 and J usage is TRBJ1-6, with 8 bases aligning to TRBD1. J was trimmed by 0 bases and V by 5 bases; bases with no gene match: 12. The CDR3 is made up of 19 amino acids. CDR1 and CDR2 (germline): SGHVS, FQNEAQ. In DNA, the CDR3 is TGTGCCAGCAGCAAGACAGGGGACCAAAGGAGCTCCTATAATTCACCCCTCCACTTT. Protein: CASSKTGDQRSSYNSPLHF. The variable domain in full, completed from reference TRBV7-8 and TRBJ1-6, reads GAGVSQSPRYKVAKRGQDVALRCDPISGHVSLFWYQQALGQGPEFLTYFQNEAQLDKSGLPSDRFFAERPEGSVSTLKIQRTQQEDSAVYLCASSKTGDQRSSYNSPLHFGNGTRLTVT.

V is TRBV19 and J is TRBJ2-7, with 8 bases that match TRBD2. CDR1 is LNHDA and CDR2 is SQIVND in the germline V gene (reference sequence). Trimming removed 7 bases from V and 7 bases from J; junction bases left unmatched: 9. The CDR3 has 13 residues. The CDR3 DNA reads as TGTGCCAGTAAGGGGACTAGTGTGGGGGAGCAGTACTTC. Translation gives CASKGTSVGEQYF.

The chain couples TRBV5-1 to TRBJ1-2; D gene unclear. Trimming took 4 bases from V and 2 from J, leaving 12 bases between them. CDR3 length: 14 residues. Germline lookup yields CDR1 SGHRS and CDR2 YFSETQ. CDR3 sequence: CASSPRTLNYGYTF. In DNA form, the CDR3 reads TGCGCCAGCAGCCCGCGGACTTTAAACTATGGCTACACCTTC.

V usage is TRBV4-1 and J usage is TRBJ2-7; TRBD2 matches 10 bases. The CDR3 has 19 residues. J gave up 5 bases and V 3 bases, and 19 bases lay outside the gene matches. CDR1 and CDR2 (germline): MGHRA, YSYEKL. The chain's CDR3 is CASSQVGGLARSLRDEQYF. As DNA, the CDR3 is TGCGCCAGCAGCCAGGTGGGGGGACTAGCGCGAAGTCTTCGGGACGAGCAGTACTTC.

The chain employs TRBV27 and TRBJ1-3; D might be TRBD1 (5 bases). Per germline, CDR1 MNHEY and CDR2 SMNVEV (reference sequence). Trimming took 8 bases from V and 3 from J, leaving 14 bases between them. The CDR3 spans 14 residues. In nucleotides, the CDR3 is TGTGCCAGCGGGGCCCGGGGGAGTGGAAACACCATATATTTT. The encoded protein is CASGARGSGNTIYF.

The chain combines TRBV7-2 with TRBJ2-3; the match to TRBD1 covers 10 bases. The CDR3 contains 16 residues. The germline V gene encodes CDR1 SGHTA and CDR2 FQGNSA. V shed 3 bases and J 4 bases; nucleotides not matched to a gene: 7. The CDR3 DNA follows: TGTGCCAGCAGCTTCATGGTGACAGGGGGCGCAGATACGCAGTATTTT. Translated: CASSFMVTGGADTQYF.

The chain is built from TRBV5-1 and TRBJ1-1; D gene unclear. The V end was cut by 3 bases, the J end by 4 bases, with 13 bases between. Looked up from germline, CDR1 is SGHRS and CDR2 is YFSETQ. The CDR3 is made up of 14 amino acids. CDR3 in amino acids: CASSSQSSSTEAFF. DNA for the CDR3: TGCGCCAGCAGCTCCCAATCTTCAAGCACTGAAGCTTTCTTT.

The table lists this clone with a few counts. The chain is built from TRBV11-2 and TRBJ1-6; 7 positions agree with TRBD1. The germline V gene encodes CDR1 SGHAT and CDR2 FQNNGV. The CDR3 is made up of 14 amino acids. Trimming cost V 5 bases and J 6 bases; bases outside gene matches: 4. The CDR3 DNA reads as TGTGCCAGCAGCATCAGACAGGGTAATTCACCCCTCCACTTT. Residues: CASSIRQGNSPLHF.

The gene calls are TRBV10-1 and TRBJ2-1, with 9 nucleotides matching TRBD2. The length of the CDR3 is 20 residues. Germline-derived CDR1 and CDR2 are WNHNN and SYGVQD (reference sequence). Losses at the gene ends were 6 bases for V and 1 base for J; bases not matched to a gene: 19. In DNA form, the CDR3 reads TGCGCCAGCAGCCCGTCGCTAGCGGGGTACCGCTCCGATTCCTACAATGAGCAGTTCTTC. Its translation is CASSPSLAGYRSDSYNEQFF.

The chain carries TRBV6-5 and TRBJ1-1, with D possibly TRBD1 on 5 matching bases. Per the germline V gene, CDR1 is MNHEY and CDR2 is SVGAGI. The V end was cut by 10 bases, the J end by 6 bases, with 18 bases between. This CDR3 comprises 13 residues. In DNA, the CDR3 is TGTGCCAACTCGGGACGGGAAGGGTCTGAAGCTTTCTTT. Residues: CANSGREGSEAFF.

This chain connects TRBV30 to TRBJ2-7, with D possibly TRBD2 on 6 matching bases. This CDR3 has 14 amino acids. Germline V gene data show CDR1 as GTSNPN and CDR2 as SVGIG (reference sequence). V lost 1 base, J lost 2 bases, and 12 bases lay in between. The CDR3 loop is CAWSAGVVPYEQYF. CDR3 nucleotides: TGTGCCTGGAGTGCGGGGGTGGTACCCTACGAGCAGTACTTC.

The rearrangement uses TRBV5-1 and TRBJ2-3, with 8 bases lining up with TRBD2. The ends lost 3 bases at V and 5 bases at J; junction bases unmatched: 8. Germline V CDR1 and CDR2: SGHRS, YFSETQ. The CDR3 extends over 15 amino acids. This CDR3 is CASSSQRERGDTQYF. CDR3 nucleotide sequence: TGCGCCAGCAGCTCCCAGCGGGAGAGGGGAGATACGCAGTATTTT. The variable domain in full, with the rest retrieved from reference TRBV5-1 and TRBJ2-3, is KAGVTQTPRYLIKTRGQQVTLSCSPISGHRSVSWYQQTPGQGLQFLFEYFSETQRNKGNFPGRFSGRQFSNSRSEMNVSTLELGDSALYLCASSSQRERGDTQYFGPGTRLTVL.